These T cell receptor beta chains were read from a single sample in a study of cytomegalovirus exposure and HLA in healthy donors. TCRdb's copy holds only in-frame clones and misses some; the assay was immunoSEQ multiplex PCR. The sample features approximately 70,000 clones, with over 1.5% in its top ten. The material sequenced was PBMCs. The receptors derive from a young woman in good health and CMV-seronegative. Both conserved end residues are part of each CDR3. D genes are given only for firm matches.

D gene | J gene | V gene | CDR3 protein | CDR3 DNA
TRBD2 | TRBJ2-4 | TRBV25-1 | CASEREGHSGNIQYF | TGTGCCTCTGAGCGGGAGGGCCATTCGGGCAACATTCAGTACTTC
- | TRBJ1-6 | TRBV7-2 | CASSPSAGTQPLHF | TGTGCCAGCAGCCCCTCAGCCGGGACACAACCCCTCCACTTT
- | TRBJ1-1 | TRBV30 | CASDRGYTEAFF | TGTGCCTCCGATCGGGGGTACACTGAAGCTTTCTTT
- | TRBJ2-7 | TRBV5-1 | CASSFLGPSLEQYF | TGCGCCAGCAGCTTTTTGGGGCCTTCGCTCGAGCAGTACTTC
- | TRBJ2-5 | TRBV6-6 | CASSEQGETQYF | TGTGCCAGCAGCGAGCAGGGTGAGACCCAGTACTTC
- | TRBJ1-5 | TRBV5-8 | CASSPTEGQPQHF | TGTGCCAGCAGCCCAACTGAGGGTCAGCCCCAGCATTTT
- | TRBJ1-1 | TRBV28 | CASSLYRPTEAFF | TGTGCCAGCAGTTTATACAGGCCCACTGAAGCTTTCTTT
TRBD2 | TRBJ2-1 | TRBV7-9 | CASSLVITSGNNEQFF | TGTGCCAGCAGCTTAGTGATAACTAGCGGAAACAATGAGCAGTTCTTC
- | TRBJ2-5 | TRBV20-1 | CSARGAETQYF | TGCAGTGCTAGGGGGGCGGAGACCCAGTACTTC
- | TRBJ2-1 | TRBV5-1 | CASSLGDRYYNEQFF | TGCGCCAGCAGCTTGGGAGACAGGTACTACAATGAGCAGTTCTTC
TRBD1 | TRBJ2-7 | TRBV28 | CASSPPDRVGLWGYEQYF | TGTGCCAGCAGTCCCCCCGACAGGGTCGGGCTATGGGGTTACGAGCAGTACTTC
- | TRBJ1-4 | TRBV4-3 | CASSQEPSGVNEKLFF | TGCGCCAGCAGCCAGGAACCGTCGGGGGTAAATGAAAAACTGTTTTTT
- | TRBJ2-7 | TRBV5-4 | CASSLALGTLHYEQYF | TGTGCCAGCAGCTTGGCCCTTGGGACTCTCCACTACGAGCAGTACTTC
TRBD2 | TRBJ2-2 | TRBV30 | CAGSGRAYTGELFF | TGTGCCGGGAGCGGGAGAGCCTACACCGGGGAGCTGTTTTTT
TRBD2 | TRBJ2-1 | TRBV30 | CAWSVGLAGDNEQFF | TGTGCCTGGAGTGTAGGTCTAGCGGGTGACAATGAGCAGTTCTTC
- | TRBJ1-1 | TRBV28 | CASSRGVNTEAFF | TGTGCCAGCAGCAGGGGCGTGAACACTGAAGCTTTCTTT
TRBD1 | TRBJ1-5 | TRBV15 | CATSKADRGLGQPQHF | TGTGCCACCAGCAAAGCGGACAGGGGGCTAGGTCAGCCCCAGCATTTT
TRBD2 | TRBJ2-5 | TRBV27 | CASSFRASGGPRGTQYF | TGTGCCAGCAGTTTCAGGGCTAGCGGGGGTCCAAGGGGGACCCAGTACTTC
TRBD1 | TRBJ2-2 | TRBV27 | CASSVGQGAFTGELFF | TGTGCCAGCAGTGTGGGACAGGGGGCCTTCACCGGGGAGCTGTTTTTT
- | TRBJ2-3 | TRBV4-2 | CASSQGGPSTDTQYF | TGTGCCAGCAGCCAAGGCGGTCCTAGCACAGATACGCAGTATTTT
- | TRBJ1-2 | TRBV2 | CASKGTATLGASYGYTF | TGTGCCAGCAAGGGGACTGCTACCCTCGGCGCTTCCTATGGCTACACCTTC
- | TRBJ2-7 | TRBV5-4 | CASSLGDSEQYF | TGTGCCAGCAGCTTGGGAGACAGCGAGCAGTACTTC
- | TRBJ1-2 | TRBV30 | CAWSVRSIRYGYTF | TGTGCTTGGAGTGTGAGGAGTATTAGGTATGGCTACACCTTC
- | TRBJ1-3 | TRBV6-6 | CASSYEGGASGNTIYF | TGTGCCAGCAGTTACGAGGGAGGCGCCTCTGGAAACACCATATATTTT
TRBD1 | TRBJ1-5 | TRBV7-2 | CASSRTGHQPQHF | TGTGCCAGCAGCCGGACAGGTCATCAGCCCCAGCATTTT
TRBD2 | TRBJ2-2 | TRBV4-1 | CASRWTGGSGELFF | TGCGCCAGCAGGTGGACTGGCGGGAGCGGGGAGCTGTTTTTT
TRBD1 | TRBJ1-2 | TRBV2 | CASRPGTGVFNGYTF | TGTGCCAGCAGGCCCGGGACAGGGGTTTTTAATGGCTACACCTTC
- | TRBJ1-2 | TRBV5-1 | CASSHGQWGYTF | TGCGCCAGCAGCCACGGACAATGGGGCTACACCTTC
TRBD1 | TRBJ1-1 | TRBV5-1 | CASSLQGLGGTEAFF | TGCGCCAGCAGCTTACAGGGGTTGGGGGGAACTGAAGCTTTCTTT
TRBD1 | TRBJ1-5 | TRBV19 | CASSTTGGNQPQHF | TGTGCCAGTAGCACCACAGGGGGCAACCAGCCCCAGCATTTT
- | TRBJ1-1 | TRBV13 | CASSQKNTEAFF | TGTGCCAGCAGCCAAAAGAACACTGAAGCTTTCTTT
- | TRBJ1-1 | TRBV4-1 | CASRGVDRLNTEAFF | TGCGCCAGCAGGGGGGTTGACAGGTTGAACACTGAAGCTTTCTTT
TRBD2 | TRBJ2-3 | TRBV6-5 | CASKSAGGETDTQYF | TGTGCCAGCAAGTCGGCCGGGGGGGAAACAGATACGCAGTATTTT
TRBD2 | TRBJ2-1 | TRBV29-1 | CSVFPSGPYNEQFF | TGCAGCGTTTTCCCTAGCGGCCCCTACAATGAGCAGTTCTTC
- | TRBJ1-2 | TRBV9 | CASSPGIDGYTF | TGTGCCAGCAGCCCGGGGATAGATGGCTACACCTTC
- | TRBJ1-1 | TRBV19 | CASTGAPNTEAFF | TGTGCCAGTACTGGGGCCCCGAACACTGAAGCTTTCTTT
- | TRBJ1-1 | TRBV6-4 | CASSEGENTEAFF | TGTGCCAGCAGTGAAGGAGAGAACACTGAAGCTTTCTTT
- | TRBJ1-5 | TRBV5-5 | CASSLGEGVGQPQHF | TGTGCCAGCAGCTTGGGGGAGGGGGTAGGCCAGCCCCAGCATTTT